This T cell receptor (beta chain) was documented in a study of blood T cell repertoires in COVID-19. The wider study: In each case, the material was cDNA or gDNA derived from T cells, B-cell-depleted T cells, or PBMCs.

The V gene lost 4 bases and the J gene lost 2 bases, with 18 bases spanning the gap. The length of the CDR3 is 15 residues. CDR1 and CDR2 (germline): GTSNPN, SVGIG (reference sequence). Assay used: immunoSEQ multiplex PCR; TCRdb lists only in-frame clones, some missing. This table has about 220,000 clones, around 80% appearing once. The sample comprised peripheral blood. This clonotype was obtained from a woman aged 70-85 years with acute or convalescent COVID-19. The chain carries TRBV30 and TRBJ2-7; the D gene is possibly TRBD2 (6 bases). CDR3 region: CAWNRDSGGTYEQYF. CDR3 sequence (DNA): TGTGCCTGGAACCGGGACTCCGGAGGGACCTACGAGCAGTACTTC. The whole variable domain, filled in from reference TRBV30 and TRBJ2-7, reads SQTIHQWPATLVQPVGSPLSLECTVEGTSNPNLYWYRQAAGRGLQLLFYSVGIGQISSEVPQNLSASRPQDRQFILSSKKLLLSDSGFYLCAWNRDSGGTYEQYFGPGTRLTVT.